Sequencing of this T cell receptor beta chain was carried out in a study of blood T cells in healthy people across ages. Findings of the study overall: For the donors, CMV status was unknown and possibly confounded expanded clonotype changes.

From germline, CDR1 is SGHDN and CDR2 FVKESK. The CDR3 sequence is 12 residues long. V lost 4 bases and J 8 bases, leaving 11 bases between the germline ends. The use of a sample-barcoded 5' primer and a J-beta primer mix characterized a second PCR of about 7 to 12 cycles. Every cDNA molecule bore a tag from a template-switch adaptor containing 12 random nucleotides. Each sample yielded at least 3 million CDR3-containing paired-end reads. MiXCR, applied by TCRdb to the 5' RACE reads, yields one record per CDR3 protein. The sample contains about 580,000 distinct CDR3 sequences, roughly 48% of which appear only once. Each sample provided at least 5.5 micrograms of extracted total RNA. Points on this clonotype: The antigen is undetermined.

This TCR came from a man aged 80 or over in good health. This sequence joins TRBV14 and TRBJ1-2; D gene unclear. The sample comprised blood. The CDR3: CASSRSLGGYTF. CDR3 bases: TGTGCCAGCAGCCGGTCGCTCGGAGGCTACACCTTC.